The sequence of this TCR beta chain was determined in a study of T cell responses to AZD1222 COVID-19 vaccine. Study as a whole: Second doses at about 4 or about 12 weeks were pooled. Study results and caveats: An increase in Spike-specific TCR breadth and depth was observed after two AZD1222 doses. Targeting of unmutated variant regions was reportedly seen in nearly half of spike-specific TCRs. Clonal diversity was possibly underestimated, and the donors were mostly white British, with more females.

This CDR3 spans 12 amino acids. V was pared by 4 bases and J by 5 bases, with 7 bases between. Per germline, CDR1 SEHNR and CDR2 FQNEAQ (reference sequence). TCRdb keeps only in-frame clones here, not all; method: immunoSEQ multiplex PCR. The data show around 91,000 clones, around nine tenths seen once. With respect to this clone: Its antigen is as yet unknown.

This chain links TRBV7-9 with TRBJ2-3, with D maybe TRBD1 (5 bases). This TCR was sampled from an adult in good health. The material was peripheral blood, obtained on day 0 of AZD1222 vaccination. The CDR3 DNA sequence: TGTGCCAGCAGCTCTAGGGGAGATACGCAGTATTTT. It yields the protein CASSSRGDTQYF.